This TCR beta chain derives from a study of regulatory T cells in long-lasting Graves disease. The CDR3 totals 12 residues. V lost 3 bases to trimming and J lost 4 bases, with 7 bases between them. The germline gives CDR1 LGHDT, CDR2 YNNKEL (reference sequence). In its sample, this clonotype was seen many times. CDR3-region Arm-PCR and iRepertoire HTBI primers produced the TCR beta libraries. Each CDR3 protein gets one entry after TCRdb re-called the multiplex PCR reads with MiXCR. This sample has under 300,000 distinct CDR3 sequences; just over 20% occur once, and the top ten carry approximately 14%. As for time point: newly diagnosed GD, antithyroid drugs for less than 3 months. Researchers made the TCR library from RNA that was extracted from PBMCs.

The clonotype originates from a female donor with Graves disease. This chain joins TRBV3-1 and TRBJ2-7; weak D call: TRBD1 (6 bases). Sequencing used peripheral blood mononuclear cells (PBMCs), obtained at new diagnosis, from a patient treated with antithyroid drugs. The CDR3 nucleotides are TGTGCCAGCAGCCACACAGGGTACGAGCAGTACTTC. Translation gives CASSHTGYEQYF.